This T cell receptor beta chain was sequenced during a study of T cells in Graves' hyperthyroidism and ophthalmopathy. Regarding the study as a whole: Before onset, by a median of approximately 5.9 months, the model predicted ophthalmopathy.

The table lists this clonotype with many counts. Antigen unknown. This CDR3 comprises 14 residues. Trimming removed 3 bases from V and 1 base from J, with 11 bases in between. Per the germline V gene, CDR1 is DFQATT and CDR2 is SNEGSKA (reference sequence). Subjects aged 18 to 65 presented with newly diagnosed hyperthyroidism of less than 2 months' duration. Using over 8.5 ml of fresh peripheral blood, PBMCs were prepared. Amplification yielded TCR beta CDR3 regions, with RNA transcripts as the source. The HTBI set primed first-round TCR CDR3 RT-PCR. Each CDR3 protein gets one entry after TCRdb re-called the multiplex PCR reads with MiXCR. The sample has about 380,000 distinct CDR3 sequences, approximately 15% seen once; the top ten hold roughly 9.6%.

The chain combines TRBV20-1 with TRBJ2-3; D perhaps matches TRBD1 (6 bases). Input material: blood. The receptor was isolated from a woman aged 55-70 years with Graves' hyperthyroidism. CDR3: CSASRGGGTDTQYF. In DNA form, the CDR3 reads TGCAGTGCTAGCCGAGGGGGTGGCACAGATACGCAGTATTTT.